Listed here is a single TCR beta chain. The data are from a study of T cell responses to AZD1222 COVID-19 vaccine. The CDR3 sequence is 12 residues long. V dropped 2 bases and J dropped 8 bases, with 9 bases sitting between them. Germline CDR1 MRHNA, CDR2 SNTAGT. Repertoires were generated with immunoSEQ multiplex PCR, while TCRdb's copy carries only in-frame clones and drops some. The table lists fewer than 200,000 clones, approximately 93% of them singletons. The input for sequencing was peripheral blood, taken 28 days after the second AZD1222 dose. V usage is TRBV6-4 and J usage is TRBJ1-2; D possibly corresponds to TRBD1 (5 bases). This clonotype was obtained from an adult who received the AZD1222 COVID-19 vaccine. CDR3 in amino acids: CASSDPRGGYTF. CDR3 nucleotide sequence: TGTGCCAGCAGTGACCCGAGGGGAGGCTACACCTTC.